A single sample gave rise to the 31 T cell receptor beta chains below, sequenced in a study of cytomegalovirus exposure and HLA in healthy donors. The PCR ran on 60 Vbeta and 13 Jbeta primers. Clones were sequenced by immunoSEQ multiplex PCR, and TCRdb holds only the in-frame ones, with some missing. The data hold around 190,000 clones, with 78% observed a single time. Sample: PBMCs. The receptors shown here come from a female donor in good health and CMV-seronegative.

The CDR3 DNA reads as TGTGCCAGCAGCCTCGGGACTATCAGCTCCTACGAGCAGTACTTC. Translation: CASSLGTISSYEQYF. V is TRBV7-2 and J is TRBJ2-7, with 7 bases lining up with TRBD2. Germline assignment: CDR1 SGHTA and CDR2 FQGNSA. This CDR3 is built from 15 residues. V dropped 5 bases and J dropped 0; count of bases not matched to a gene: 7.

The CDR3 DNA is TGTGCCAGCAGCTTAGGTAGCGGTCGTTACAATGAGCAGTTCTTC. As protein: CASSLGSGRYNEQFF. V usage is TRBV7-3 and J usage is TRBJ2-1; possibly TRBD2 for D (6 bases). Germline loops: CDR1 SGHTA, CDR2 FQGTGA. CDR3 length: 15 residues. V was shortened by 2 bases and J by 4 bases, with 12 bases between the two germline ends.

A word on this clone: The junction does not match germline at one end; this may be a read error. CDR3 region: CAWQTSGASVLTF. For the CDR3, the DNA is TGTGCCTGGCAAACCTCTGGGGCCAGCGTCCTGACTTTC. The chain uses TRBV30 and TRBJ2-6, with a possible D match to TRBD1 (5 bases). There are 13 residues in the CDR3. Germline V gene data show CDR1 as GTSNPN and CDR2 as SVGIG (reference sequence).

The chain couples TRBV18 to TRBJ1-6; 7 positions match TRBD1. Germline V lookup: CDR1 KGHSH, CDR2 LQKENI. This CDR3 is built from 17 residues. The V segment lost 3 bases and the J segment 9 bases; nucleotides outside the gene matches: 14. The CDR3 sequence: CASSPPVTGTEFSPLHF. CDR3 sequence (DNA): TGTGCCAGCTCACCGCCTGTTACGGGGACAGAGTTTTCACCCCTCCACTTT.

This clone was found once. The rearrangement joins TRBV29-1 to TRBJ2-1; D is possibly TRBD2 (6 bases). The germline V gene has CDR1 SQVTM and CDR2 ANQGSEA. Trimming took off 4 bases at V and 8 bases at J, with 21 bases between the two ends. The CDR3 extends over 15 amino acids. The CDR3, as DNA: TGCAGCGTTGTTAGCGGCAGGTTTTTCCCCGATGAGCAGTTCTTC. This sequence encodes CSVVSGRFFPDEQFF.

V and J are TRBV7-2 and TRBJ2-7, with TRBD2 as a possible D gene (5 bases). V lost 0 bases, J lost 3 bases, and 6 bases lay in between. CDR3 length: 13 amino acids. Germline loops: CDR1 SGHTA, CDR2 FQGNSA. The CDR3 sequence is CASSLAGVYEQYF. CDR3 DNA: TGTGCCAGCAGCTTAGCGGGAGTCTACGAGCAGTACTTC.

This clone was recorded a few times. The J gene is TRBJ2-7, the V gene TRBV19; 8 bases are a match to TRBD1. The trim removed 3 bases at V and 3 bases at J, leaving 1 base unmatched. Germline V gene sequence: CDR1 LNHDA, CDR2 SQIVND (reference sequence). The CDR3 contains 13 residues. CDR3 sequence reads: CASSMGQDYEQYF. DNA for the CDR3: TGTGCCAGTAGTATGGGACAGGACTACGAGCAGTACTTC.

The chain couples TRBV6-1 to TRBJ1-2; D may be TRBD1 (5 bases). Trimming took 7 bases from V and 2 from J, leaving 17 bases between them. This CDR3 is 15 amino acids long. Germline V gene lookup returns CDR1 MNHNS and CDR2 SASEGT. This CDR3 reads CASTEKRQRNYGYTF. The CDR3 bases are TGTGCCAGCACCGAGAAGAGACAGAGGAACTATGGCTACACCTTC.

This chain links TRBV19 with TRBJ1-6; no clear D gene. The germline V gene encodes CDR1 LNHDA and CDR2 SQIVND (reference sequence). The CDR3 has 14 amino acids. Trimming took 6 bases from V and 8 from J, leaving 14 bases between them. This CDR3 is CASSLDSSDSPLHF. CDR3 in DNA: TGTGCCAGTAGCCTAGATAGCTCGGATTCACCCCTCCACTTT.

This clone was recorded a few times. This chain uses TRBV15 with TRBJ2-1, with 8 bases fitting TRBD2. Germline V gives CDR1 LNHNV, CDR2 YYDKDF (reference sequence). The CDR3 contains 15 residues. V dropped 0 bases and J dropped 9; count of bases not matched to a gene: 7. The CDR3: CATSRDRGLAGEQFF. CDR3 DNA: TGTGCCACCAGCAGAGATCGCGGGCTAGCGGGTGAGCAGTTCTTC.

The CDR3 loop is CASSNRDRGREQYF. CDR3 sequence (DNA): TGTGCCAGCAGTAACCGGGACAGGGGGCGCGAGCAGTACTTC. V gene TRBV28 combines with J gene TRBJ2-5, with 12 bases fitting TRBD1. The DNA matches TRBJ2-7 better at its end, which makes the J call doubtful. The CDR3 consists of 14 residues. The germline V gene has CDR1 MDHEN and CDR2 SYDVKM.

This chain joins TRBV7-2 and TRBJ1-2; D remains unclear. The CDR3 sequence is 12 residues long. Trimming shortened V by 3 bases and J by 6 bases, and 8 bases separated the two germline ends. Germline V CDR1 and CDR2: SGHTA, FQGNSA. DNA of the CDR3: TGTGCCAGCAGCTTTAGTGAGGATGGCTACACCTTC. Protein: CASSFSEDGYTF. Filled out from reference TRBV7-2 and TRBJ1-2, the complete variable domain reads GAGVSQSPSNKVTEKGKDVELRCDPISGHTALYWYRQSLGQGLEFLIYFQGNSAPDKSGLPSDRFSAERTGGSVSTLTIQRTQQEDSAVYLCASSFSEDGYTFGSGTRLTVV.

The V call is TRBV15, the J call TRBJ2-2; D perhaps matches TRBD1 (5 bases). Germline CDR1 LNHNV, CDR2 YYDKDF (reference sequence). The CDR3 has 15 residues. V was shortened by 3 bases and J by 5 bases, with 13 bases between the two germline ends. The CDR3 coding sequence is TGTGCCACCAGCAGTCCAGGGAAGGGGACCGGGGAGCTGTTTTTT. Translation gives CATSSPGKGTGELFF.

This chain uses TRBV5-1 with TRBJ2-3; unclear D gene. This CDR3 is 15 amino acids long. V lost 0 bases, J lost 0 bases, and 8 bases lay in between. Germline V gives CDR1 SGHRS, CDR2 YFSETQ. Written as DNA, the CDR3 is TGCGCCAGCAGCTTGGCCGGGTTCAGCACAGATACGCAGTATTTT. Translating it yields CASSLAGFSTDTQYF.

The count of this clone is one. The chain recombines TRBV27 with TRBJ1-1; weak D call: TRBD1 (5 bases). This CDR3 contains 14 residues. V gave up 3 bases and J gave up 2 bases, with 10 bases separating them. Germline-derived CDR1 and CDR2 are MNHEY and SMNVEV (reference sequence). CDR3 in DNA: TGTGCCAGCAGTTTCCTGGGGGGTAACACTGAAGCTTTCTTT. As protein: CASSFLGGNTEAFF.

This clone appeared once. This chain uses TRBV7-8 with TRBJ2-1, with TRBD2 identical over 11 bases. The CDR3 has 17 residues. The V gene's germline CDR1 is SGHVS and CDR2 FQNEAQ. V lost 5 bases and J lost 0; bases outside the gene matches: 6. The DNA for the CDR3 is TGTGCCAGCAGCCAGGGACTAGCGGCACTCTCCTACAATGAGCAGTTCTTC. Its protein product is CASSQGLAALSYNEQFF.

V usage is TRBV28 and J usage is TRBJ2-3, with 10 bases aligning to TRBD2. With 5 bases clipped from V and 6 bases from J, the junction kept 8 bases outside the gene matches. The CDR3 length is 15 residues. Germline assignment: CDR1 MDHEN and CDR2 SYDVKM. The CDR3 protein is CASSKPSGSGDTQYF. Written as DNA, the CDR3 is TGTGCCAGCAGTAAGCCTAGCGGGAGTGGGGATACGCAGTATTTT.

This rearrangement joins TRBV7-2 to TRBJ1-1; weak D call: TRBD1 (5 bases). This CDR3 contains 16 residues. From germline, CDR1 is SGHTA and CDR2 FQGNSA. Trimming removed 3 bases from V and 0 bases from J, with 14 bases in between. The CDR3, as DNA: TGTGCCAGCAGCTTTTTATACAGGAAAATGAACACTGAAGCTTTCTTT. Translating it yields CASSFLYRKMNTEAFF.

The V call is TRBV5-1, the J call TRBJ2-7; 7 bases are a match to TRBD1. V gave up 5 bases and J gave up 2 bases; unmatched junction bases: 7. CDR3 length: 14 residues. Per the germline V gene, CDR1 is SGHRS and CDR2 is YFSETQ. The CDR3 protein is CASRSGTETYEQYF. CDR3 DNA sequence: TGCGCCAGCAGGTCGGGGACAGAGACCTACGAGCAGTACTTC.

As DNA, the CDR3 is TGCGCCAGCAGTGGACTATATAAGGGACAGACCCAATGGCCCCAGCATTTT. Translating gives CASSGLYKGQTQWPQHF. This chain links TRBV10-1 with TRBJ1-5; the match to TRBD1 covers 7 bases. Per germline, CDR1 WNHNN and CDR2 SYGVQD (reference sequence). After removal of 4 bases from V and 9 bases from J, the junction contained 18 bases not matched to a gene. CDR3 length equals 17 residues.

The V and J genes are TRBV9 and TRBJ2-7, with 10 bases matching TRBD2. The CDR3 has 17 residues. Germline loops: CDR1 SGDLS, CDR2 YYNGEE. J was trimmed by 7 bases and V by 3 bases; bases with no gene match: 16. CDR3 sequence (DNA): TGTGCCAGCAGCGCCCCTGGGGGGAGCGGGAGGGCTGGGGAGCAGTACTTC. Translation gives CASSAPGGSGRAGEQYF.

The chain links TRBV27 to TRBJ1-5, with 7 bases that match TRBD1. Germline CDR1 reads MNHEY; CDR2 reads SMNVEV (reference sequence). V was pared by 3 bases and J by 4 bases, with 3 bases of the junction left unmatched. The CDR3 spans 14 residues. CDR3 protein: CASSFDRDNQPQHF. The CDR3 DNA reads as TGTGCCAGCAGTTTCGACAGGGATAATCAGCCCCAGCATTTT.

The V call is TRBV7-2, the J call TRBJ1-2; 8 bases are shared with TRBD1. Germline V gives CDR1 SGHTA, CDR2 FQGNSA. V was clipped by 4 bases and J by 9 bases; unmatched bases: 22. The CDR3 loop spans 18 amino acids. This CDR3 is CASSSNTGAGGPDRSYTF. CDR3 nucleotide sequence: TGTGCCAGCAGCTCCAATACCGGGGCAGGGGGCCCCGATCGGAGCTACACCTTC.

J is TRBJ1-2 and V is TRBV6-6, with D possibly matching TRBD1 (6 bases). The CDR3 has 15 amino acids. V lost 4 bases to trimming and J lost 2 bases, with 14 bases between them. Germline CDR1 is MNHNY and CDR2 is SVGAGI (reference sequence). The CDR3 protein is CASSWRQDGNYGYTF. The CDR3 coding sequence is TGTGCCAGCAGTTGGAGACAGGACGGAAACTATGGCTACACCTTC.

This chain links TRBV19 with TRBJ2-7; possibly TRBD2 for D (6 bases). The CDR3 consists of 16 residues. Germline V gene sequence: CDR1 LNHDA, CDR2 SQIVND (reference sequence). With 3 bases removed from V and 0 bases from J, the gap between germline ends came to 15 bases. CDR3 coding DNA: TGTGCCAGTAGTATCGGGAGTTCGATCAGCTCCTACGAGCAGTACTTC. Translation gives CASSIGSSISSYEQYF.

The genes are TRBV5-4 and TRBJ2-5, with D perhaps TRBD1 (6 bases). The last part of the DNA fits TRBJ2-7 better; the J call may be wrong. This CDR3 has 14 amino acids. The V gene's germline CDR1 is SGHNT and CDR2 YYREEE (reference sequence). DNA of the CDR3: TGTGCCAGCAGCTTGCTGGCAGGGGCAGGCGAGCAGTACTTC. This gives the protein CASSLLAGAGEQYF.

The rearrangement links TRBV28 to TRBJ2-2, with TRBD1 identical over 10 bases. Losses at the gene ends were 3 bases for V and 5 bases for J; bases not matched to a gene: 6. CDR1 MDHEN and CDR2 SYDVKM come from the germline V gene. The CDR3 loop spans 16 amino acids. The CDR3 region has the DNA TGTGCCAGCAGTTTTAGGACAGGGGGAAGTACCGGGGAGCTGTTTTTT. Translating it yields CASSFRTGGSTGELFF.

This rearrangement joins TRBV5-1 to TRBJ2-2; 12 bases map to TRBD1. V shed 0 bases and J 0 bases; nucleotides not matched to a gene: 9. Per germline, CDR1 SGHRS and CDR2 YFSETQ. The CDR3 is 20 amino acids. The CDR3 DNA reads TGCGCCAGCAGCTTGGGGGACCCGGGACAGGGGGCGGCGAACACCGGGGAGCTGTTTTTT. This translates into CASSLGDPGQGAANTGELFF.

V is TRBV19 and J is TRBJ1-2, with D perhaps matching TRBD1 (6 bases). V was clipped by 7 bases and J by 4 bases, with 13 bases between them. Germline lookup yields CDR1 LNHDA and CDR2 SQIVND (reference sequence). The length of the CDR3 is 13 residues. CDR3 sequence reads: CASTRGGSYGYTF. CDR3 coding DNA: TGTGCCAGTACCAGGGGCGGGAGCTATGGCTACACCTTC.

V gene TRBV29-1 combines with J gene TRBJ2-5; 14 bases map to TRBD2. V gave up 7 bases and J gave up 5 bases; unmatched junction bases: 6. In germline, CDR1 is SQVTM, CDR2 ANQGSEA. This CDR3 region has 14 residues. CDR3 sequence (DNA): TGCAGCGGACTAGCGGGGGGGCCCCGGGAGACCCAGTACTTC. Its protein is CSGLAGGPRETQYF.

The chain links TRBV27 to TRBJ2-5; D is possibly TRBD1 (6 bases). The CDR3 has 15 residues. V was clipped by 5 bases and J by 7 bases, with 20 bases between them. Germline assignment: CDR1 MNHEY and CDR2 SMNVEV (reference sequence). The CDR3 nucleotides are TGTGCCAGCAGTCCCCGACAGGACCGGGTTGGGACCCAGTACTTC. Protein: CASSPRQDRVGTQYF.